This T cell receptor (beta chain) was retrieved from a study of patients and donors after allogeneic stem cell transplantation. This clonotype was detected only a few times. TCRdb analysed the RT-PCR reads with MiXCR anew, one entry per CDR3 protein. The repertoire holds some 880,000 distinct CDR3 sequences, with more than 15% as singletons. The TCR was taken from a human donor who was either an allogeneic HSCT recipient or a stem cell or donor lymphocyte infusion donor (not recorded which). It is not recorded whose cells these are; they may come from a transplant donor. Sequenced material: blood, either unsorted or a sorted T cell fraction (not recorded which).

The CDR3: CASGLVGLAGGGEQFF. Written as DNA, the CDR3 is TGTGCTAGTGGTTTGGTCGGACTAGCGGGAGGAGGTGAGCAGTTCTTC. This rearrangement joins TRBV12-5 to TRBJ2-1; 14 bases agree with TRBD2. This CDR3 region has 16 residues. After removal of 0 bases from V and 9 bases from J, the junction contained 4 bases not matched to a gene. Germline V gene sequence: CDR1 LGHNT, CDR2 FRNRAP.